The entry that follows covers one T cell receptor beta chain sequence. This sample was taken from a study of blood T cell repertoires in COVID-19. The table came from immunoSEQ multiplex PCR; TCRdb's copy has only in-frame clones and leaves some out. The sample has 200,000 to 250,000 clones; under 90% are singletons. This TCR came from a man aged 55 to 70 who had recovered from COVID-19. Sequencing used peripheral blood.

Here the CDR3 DNA reads TGTGCCAGCTCACGTGGTACGGACATTAACTATGGCTACACCTTC. Its protein is CASSRGTDINYGYTF. This chain uses TRBV18 with TRBJ1-2; possibly TRBD1 for D (5 bases). Germline V lookup: CDR1 KGHSH, CDR2 LQKENI. Trimming removed 4 bases at V and 1 base at J, with 13 bases between. The CDR3 runs to 15 residues.